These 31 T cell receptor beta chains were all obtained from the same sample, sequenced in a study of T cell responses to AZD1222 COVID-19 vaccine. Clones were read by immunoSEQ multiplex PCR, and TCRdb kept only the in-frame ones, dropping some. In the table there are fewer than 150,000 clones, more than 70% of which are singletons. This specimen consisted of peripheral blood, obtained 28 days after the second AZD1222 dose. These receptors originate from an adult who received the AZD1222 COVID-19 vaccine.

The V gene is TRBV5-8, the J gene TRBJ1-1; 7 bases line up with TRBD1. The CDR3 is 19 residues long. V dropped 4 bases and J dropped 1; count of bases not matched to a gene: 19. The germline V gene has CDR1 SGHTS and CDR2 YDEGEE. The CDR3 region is CASSPTGARENNKNTEAFF. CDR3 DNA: TGTGCCAGCAGCCCTACAGGGGCCCGCGAAAATAACAAGAACACTGAAGCTTTCTTT.

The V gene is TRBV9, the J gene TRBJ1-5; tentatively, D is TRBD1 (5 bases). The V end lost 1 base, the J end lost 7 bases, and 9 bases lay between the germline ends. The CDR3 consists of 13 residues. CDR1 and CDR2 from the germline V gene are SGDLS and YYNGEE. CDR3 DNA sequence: TGTGCCAGCAGCGTATACGGGGGACAGCCCCAGCATTTT. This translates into CASSVYGGQPQHF.

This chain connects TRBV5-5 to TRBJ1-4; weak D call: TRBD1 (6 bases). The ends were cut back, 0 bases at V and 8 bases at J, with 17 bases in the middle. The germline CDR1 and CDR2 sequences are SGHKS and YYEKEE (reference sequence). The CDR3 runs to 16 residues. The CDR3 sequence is CASSLGRQAVGEKLFF. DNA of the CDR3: TGTGCCAGCAGCTTGGGGCGACAGGCAGTGGGGGAAAAACTGTTTTTT.

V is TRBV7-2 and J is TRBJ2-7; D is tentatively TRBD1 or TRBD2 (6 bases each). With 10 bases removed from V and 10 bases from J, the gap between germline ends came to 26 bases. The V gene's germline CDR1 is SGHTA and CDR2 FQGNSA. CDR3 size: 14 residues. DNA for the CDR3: TGTGCCATAAGAAAGGGGGGCGACTATGGAGGACAGTACTTC. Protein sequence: CAIRKGGDYGGQYF.

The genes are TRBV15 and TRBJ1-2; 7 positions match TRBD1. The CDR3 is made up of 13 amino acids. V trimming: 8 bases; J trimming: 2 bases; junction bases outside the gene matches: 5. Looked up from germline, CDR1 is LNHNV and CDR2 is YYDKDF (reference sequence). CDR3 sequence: CATAPGQNYGYTF. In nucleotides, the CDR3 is TGTGCCACCGCCCCGGGACAGAACTATGGCTACACCTTC.

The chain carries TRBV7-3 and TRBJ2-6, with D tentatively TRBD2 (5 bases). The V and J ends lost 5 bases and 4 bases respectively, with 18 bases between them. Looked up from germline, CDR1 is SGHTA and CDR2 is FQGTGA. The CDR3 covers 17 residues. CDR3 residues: CASSPLAVGAGANVLTF. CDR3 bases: TGTGCCAGCAGCCCGCTGGCGGTGGGAGCGGGGGCCAACGTCCTGACTTTC.

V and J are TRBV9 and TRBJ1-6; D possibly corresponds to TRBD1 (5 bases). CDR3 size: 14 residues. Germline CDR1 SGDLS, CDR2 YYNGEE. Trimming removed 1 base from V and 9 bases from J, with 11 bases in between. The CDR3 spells CASSVSQGLSPLHF. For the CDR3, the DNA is TGTGCCAGCAGCGTAAGTCAGGGTCTTTCACCCCTCCACTTT.

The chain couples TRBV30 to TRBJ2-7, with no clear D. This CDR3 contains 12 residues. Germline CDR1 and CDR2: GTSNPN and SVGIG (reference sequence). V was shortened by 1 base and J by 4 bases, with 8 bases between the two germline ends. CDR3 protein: CAWSASGYEQYF. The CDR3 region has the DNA TGTGCCTGGAGTGCCTCCGGATACGAGCAGTACTTC.

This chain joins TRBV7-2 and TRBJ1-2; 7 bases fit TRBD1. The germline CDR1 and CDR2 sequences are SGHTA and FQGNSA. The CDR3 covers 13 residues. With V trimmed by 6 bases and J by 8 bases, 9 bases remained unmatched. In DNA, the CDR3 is TGTGCCAGCAGGTCCGGGACAGAAGAGGGCTACACCTTC. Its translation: CASRSGTEEGYTF.

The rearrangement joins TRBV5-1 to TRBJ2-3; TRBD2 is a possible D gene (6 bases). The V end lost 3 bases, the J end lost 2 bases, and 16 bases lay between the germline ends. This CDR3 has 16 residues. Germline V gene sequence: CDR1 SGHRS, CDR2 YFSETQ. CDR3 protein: CASSSMRRGTTDTQYF. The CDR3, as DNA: TGCGCCAGCAGCTCGATGAGACGGGGGACCACAGATACGCAGTATTTT.

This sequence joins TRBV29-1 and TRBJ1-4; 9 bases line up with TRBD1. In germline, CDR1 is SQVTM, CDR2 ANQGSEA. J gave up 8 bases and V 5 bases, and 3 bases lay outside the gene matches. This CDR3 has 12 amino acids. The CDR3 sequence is CSVKDRGEKLFF. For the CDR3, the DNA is TGCAGCGTTAAGGACAGGGGCGAAAAACTGTTTTTT.

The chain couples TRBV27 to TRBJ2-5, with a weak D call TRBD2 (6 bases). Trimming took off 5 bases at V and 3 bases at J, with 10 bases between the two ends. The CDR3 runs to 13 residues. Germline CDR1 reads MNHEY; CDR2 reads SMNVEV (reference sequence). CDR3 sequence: CASSPRLEETQYF. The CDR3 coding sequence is TGTGCCAGCAGTCCCCGACTAGAAGAGACCCAGTACTTC.

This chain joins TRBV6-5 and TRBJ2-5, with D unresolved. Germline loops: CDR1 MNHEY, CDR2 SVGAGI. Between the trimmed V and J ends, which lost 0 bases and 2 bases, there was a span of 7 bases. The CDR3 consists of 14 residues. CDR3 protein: CASSYSRQQETQYF. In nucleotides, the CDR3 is TGTGCCAGCAGTTACTCACGGCAGCAAGAGACCCAGTACTTC.

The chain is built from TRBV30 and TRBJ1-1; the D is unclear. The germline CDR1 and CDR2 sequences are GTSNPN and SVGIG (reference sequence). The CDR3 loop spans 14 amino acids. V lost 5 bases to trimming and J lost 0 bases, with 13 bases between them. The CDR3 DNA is TGTGCCTGGTCTTCGCGATACCTGAACACTGAAGCTTTCTTT. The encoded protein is CAWSSRYLNTEAFF.

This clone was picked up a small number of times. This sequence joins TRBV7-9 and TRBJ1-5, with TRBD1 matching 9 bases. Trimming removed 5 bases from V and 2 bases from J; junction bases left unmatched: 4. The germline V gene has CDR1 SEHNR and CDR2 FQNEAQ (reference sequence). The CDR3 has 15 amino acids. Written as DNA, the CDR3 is TGTGCCAGCAGCCGGGACAGGGTGGGCAATCAGCCCCAGCATTTT. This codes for CASSRDRVGNQPQHF. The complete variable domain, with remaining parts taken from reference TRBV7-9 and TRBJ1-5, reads DTGVSQNPRHKITKRGQNVTFRCDPISEHNRLYWYRQTLGQGPEFLTYFQNEAQLEKSRLLSDRFSAERPKGSFSTLEIQRTEQGDSAMYLCASSRDRVGNQPQHFGDGTRLSIL.

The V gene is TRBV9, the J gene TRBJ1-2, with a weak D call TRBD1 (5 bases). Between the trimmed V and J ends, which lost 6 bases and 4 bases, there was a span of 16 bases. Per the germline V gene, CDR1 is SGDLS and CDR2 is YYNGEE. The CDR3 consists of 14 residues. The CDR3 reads CASNPQGLSYGYTF. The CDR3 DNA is TGTGCCAGCAACCCGCAGGGTTTGAGCTATGGCTACACCTTC.

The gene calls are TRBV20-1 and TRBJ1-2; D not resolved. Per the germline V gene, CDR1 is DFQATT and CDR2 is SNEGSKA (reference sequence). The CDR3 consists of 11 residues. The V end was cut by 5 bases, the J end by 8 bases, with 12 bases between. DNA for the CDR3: TGCAGTGCTTCTGACTCGAGGGGCTACACCTTC. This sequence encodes CSASDSRGYTF.

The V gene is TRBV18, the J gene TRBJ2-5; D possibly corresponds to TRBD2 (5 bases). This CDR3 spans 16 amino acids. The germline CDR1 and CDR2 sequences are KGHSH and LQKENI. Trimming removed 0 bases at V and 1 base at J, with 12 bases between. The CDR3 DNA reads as TGTGCCAGCTCACCACCGGGGAGTACGGCCCAAGAGACCCAGTACTTC. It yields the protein CASSPPGSTAQETQYF. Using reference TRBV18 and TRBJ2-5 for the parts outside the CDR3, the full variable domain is NAGVMQNPRHLVRRRGQEARLRCSPMKGHSHVYWYRQLPEEGLKFMVYLQKENIIDESGMPKERFSAEFPKEGPSILRIQQVVRGDSAAYFCASSPPGSTAQETQYFGPGTRLLVL.

The CDR3, as DNA: TGCAGCGTGGGGGCCAGTGAAAAACTGTTTTTT. This translates into CSVGASEKLFF. The chain employs TRBV29-1 and TRBJ1-4, with D possibly being TRBD1 (6 bases). Looked up from germline, CDR1 is SQVTM and CDR2 is ANQGSEA. The ends were cut back, 6 bases at V and 7 bases at J, with 9 bases in the middle. CDR3 length equals 11 residues.

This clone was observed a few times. DNA of the CDR3: TGTGCCAGCACCTTCCCCGGGAACAATGAGCAGTTCTTC. Translated, it gives CASTFPGNNEQFF. The V and J genes are TRBV12-3 or TRBV12-4 and TRBJ2-1; tentatively, D is TRBD2 (5 bases). V gave up 7 bases and J gave up 5 bases, with 12 bases separating them. The CDR3 covers 13 residues.

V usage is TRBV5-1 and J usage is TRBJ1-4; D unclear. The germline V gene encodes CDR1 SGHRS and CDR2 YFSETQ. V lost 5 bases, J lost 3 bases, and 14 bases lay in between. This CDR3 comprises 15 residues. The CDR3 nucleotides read TGCGCCAGCAGGGAAGGCGGGATGCCTAATGAAAAACTGTTTTTT. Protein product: CASREGGMPNEKLFF.

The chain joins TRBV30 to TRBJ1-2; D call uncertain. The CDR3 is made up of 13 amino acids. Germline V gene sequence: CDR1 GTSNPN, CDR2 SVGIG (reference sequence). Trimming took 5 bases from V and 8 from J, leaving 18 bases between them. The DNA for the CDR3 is TGTGCCTGGGTTAACGCGGTCTATGCGGGCTACACCTTC. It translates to CAWVNAVYAGYTF.

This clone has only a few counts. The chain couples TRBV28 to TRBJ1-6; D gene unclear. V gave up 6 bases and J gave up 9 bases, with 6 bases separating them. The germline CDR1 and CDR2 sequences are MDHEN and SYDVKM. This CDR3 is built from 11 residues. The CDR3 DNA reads TGTGCCAGCAGGACCGCTTCACCCCTCCACTTT. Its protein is CASRTASPLHF.

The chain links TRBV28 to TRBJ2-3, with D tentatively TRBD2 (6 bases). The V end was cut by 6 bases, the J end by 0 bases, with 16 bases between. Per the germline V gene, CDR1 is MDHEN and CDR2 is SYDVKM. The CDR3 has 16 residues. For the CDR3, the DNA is TGTGCCAGCAGCGCCTCCGACGGGACTAGCACAGATACGCAGTATTTT. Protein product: CASSASDGTSTDTQYF.

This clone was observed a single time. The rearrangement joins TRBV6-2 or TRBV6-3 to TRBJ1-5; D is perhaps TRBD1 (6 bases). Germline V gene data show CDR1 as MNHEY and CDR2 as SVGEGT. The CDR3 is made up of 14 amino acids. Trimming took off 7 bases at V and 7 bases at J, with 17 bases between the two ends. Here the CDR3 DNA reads TGTGCCAGCAACCCAACTCCCAGGGGCCAGCCCCAGCATTTT. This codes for CASNPTPRGQPQHF.

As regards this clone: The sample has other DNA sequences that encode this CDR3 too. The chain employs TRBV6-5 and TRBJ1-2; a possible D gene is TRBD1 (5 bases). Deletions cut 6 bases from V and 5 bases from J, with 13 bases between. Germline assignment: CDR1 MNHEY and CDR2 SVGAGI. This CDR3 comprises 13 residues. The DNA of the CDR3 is TGTGCCAGCAGCCTGGCAGGGCGATATGGCTACACCTTC. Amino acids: CASSLAGRYGYTF.

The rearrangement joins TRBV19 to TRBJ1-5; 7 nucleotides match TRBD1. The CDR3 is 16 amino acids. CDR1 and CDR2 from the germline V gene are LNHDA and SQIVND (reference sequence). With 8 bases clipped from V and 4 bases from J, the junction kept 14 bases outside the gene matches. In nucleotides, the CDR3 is TGTGCCAGTTTGGTTAGGGCCGGGGACAGTAATCAGCCCCAGCATTTT. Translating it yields CASLVRAGDSNQPQHF.

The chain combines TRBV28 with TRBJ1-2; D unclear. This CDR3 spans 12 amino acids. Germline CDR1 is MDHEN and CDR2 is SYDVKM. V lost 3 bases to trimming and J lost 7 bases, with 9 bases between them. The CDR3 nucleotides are TGTGCCAGCAGTTTGGTAGATTTTGGCTACACCTTC. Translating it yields CASSLVDFGYTF.

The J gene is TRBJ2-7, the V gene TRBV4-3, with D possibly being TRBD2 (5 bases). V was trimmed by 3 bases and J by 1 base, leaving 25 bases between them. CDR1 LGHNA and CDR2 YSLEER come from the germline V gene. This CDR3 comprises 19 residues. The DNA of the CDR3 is TGCGCCAGCAGCCAGTCATACCCTTCTAGCTTCCGGATTTCCTACGAGCAGTACTTC. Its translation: CASSQSYPSSFRISYEQYF.

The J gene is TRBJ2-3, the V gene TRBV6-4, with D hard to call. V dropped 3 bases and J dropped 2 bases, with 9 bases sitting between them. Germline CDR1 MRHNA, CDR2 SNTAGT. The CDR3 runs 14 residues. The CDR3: CASSDRLHTDTQYF. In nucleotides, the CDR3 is TGTGCCAGCAGTGATAGGCTTCACACAGATACGCAGTATTTT.

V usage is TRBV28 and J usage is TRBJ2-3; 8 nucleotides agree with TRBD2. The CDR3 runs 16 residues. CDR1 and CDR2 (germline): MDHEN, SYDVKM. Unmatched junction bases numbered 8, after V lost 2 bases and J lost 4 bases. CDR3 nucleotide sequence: TGTGCCAGCAGTTTAGATCGGGCGGGAGGCTCAGATACGCAGTATTTT. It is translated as CASSLDRAGGSDTQYF.